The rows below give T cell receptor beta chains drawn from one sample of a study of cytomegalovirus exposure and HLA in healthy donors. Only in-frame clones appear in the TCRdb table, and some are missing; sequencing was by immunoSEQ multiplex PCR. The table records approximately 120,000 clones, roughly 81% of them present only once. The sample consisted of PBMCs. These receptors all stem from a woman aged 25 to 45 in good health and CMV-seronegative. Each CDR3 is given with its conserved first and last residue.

CDR3 protein: CASSQEAAGHPLDYTQYF; CDR3 length: 18; V gene: TRBV4-2; J gene: TRBJ2-3
CDR3 protein: CASSLPGRGNYGYTF; CDR3 length: 15; V gene: TRBV19; J gene: TRBJ1-2
CDR3 protein: CASTDREKAYEQYF; CDR3 length: 14; V gene: TRBV5-1; J gene: TRBJ2-7
CDR3 protein: CSSSPPPGMNTGELFF; CDR3 length: 16; V gene: TRBV7-9; J gene: TRBJ2-2
CDR3 protein: CASSPWTSGSRNEQFF; CDR3 length: 16; V gene: TRBV7-3; J gene: TRBJ2-1
CDR3 protein: CAISEPGANYGYTF; CDR3 length: 14; V gene: TRBV10-3; J gene: TRBJ1-2
CDR3 protein: CASSLVQGESYGYTF; CDR3 length: 15; V gene: TRBV13; J gene: TRBJ1-2
CDR3 protein: CASSFSQGSNTGELFF; CDR3 length: 16; V gene: TRBV5-1; J gene: TRBJ2-2
CDR3 protein: CASSPWTGGSLEAFF; CDR3 length: 15; V gene: TRBV19; J gene: TRBJ1-1
CDR3 protein: CASRGPYNEQFF; CDR3 length: 12; V gene: TRBV10-2; J gene: TRBJ2-1
CDR3 protein: CASSSSGGAVPDTQYF; CDR3 length: 16; V gene: TRBV7-8; J gene: TRBJ2-3
CDR3 protein: CASSLAKESSGMRETQYF; CDR3 length: 18; V gene: TRBV7-8; J gene: TRBJ2-5
CDR3 protein: CASSRTGGGYEQYF; CDR3 length: 14; V gene: TRBV11-1; J gene: TRBJ2-7
CDR3 protein: CASSPRETSSYEQYF; CDR3 length: 15; V gene: TRBV9; J gene: TRBJ2-7
CDR3 protein: CASGRQGTTEAFF; CDR3 length: 13; V gene: TRBV6-1; J gene: TRBJ1-1
CDR3 protein: CASSLGQGDEQYF; CDR3 length: 13; V gene: TRBV5-1; J gene: TRBJ2-7
CDR3 protein: CSHIRGGEAFF; CDR3 length: 11; V gene: TRBV29-1; J gene: TRBJ1-1
CDR3 protein: CASSKTSYYNEQFF; CDR3 length: 14; V gene: TRBV19; J gene: TRBJ2-1
CDR3 protein: CSVRGTEAFF; CDR3 length: 10; V gene: TRBV29-1; J gene: TRBJ1-1
CDR3 protein: CASSDRASSYEQYF; CDR3 length: 14; V gene: TRBV2; J gene: TRBJ2-7
CDR3 protein: CASSLSGDSTDTQYF; CDR3 length: 15; V gene: TRBV7-9; J gene: TRBJ2-3
CDR3 protein: CASSQTPNTEAFF; CDR3 length: 13; V gene: TRBV5-6; J gene: TRBJ1-1
CDR3 protein: CASSPVSSYSANYNYGYTF; CDR3 length: 19; V gene: TRBV7-2; J gene: TRBJ1-2
CDR3 protein: CATSRDTGTVNTEAFF; CDR3 length: 16; V gene: TRBV15; J gene: TRBJ1-1
CDR3 protein: CASSLAQGLAYEQYF; CDR3 length: 15; V gene: TRBV5-1; J gene: TRBJ2-7
CDR3 protein: CASSSWDTGGYTF; CDR3 length: 13; V gene: TRBV7-2; J gene: TRBJ1-2
CDR3 protein: CASSHRGLTTDTQYF; CDR3 length: 15; V gene: TRBV27; J gene: TRBJ2-3
CDR3 protein: CASSSDRENSPLHF; CDR3 length: 14; V gene: TRBV5-1; J gene: TRBJ1-6
CDR3 protein: CSWKGGNLYEQYF; CDR3 length: 13; V gene: TRBV7-9; J gene: TRBJ2-7
CDR3 protein: CASSGQGGQPQHF; CDR3 length: 13; V gene: TRBV2; J gene: TRBJ1-5
CDR3 protein: CASSRTGKETQYF; CDR3 length: 13; V gene: TRBV6-5; J gene: TRBJ2-5
CDR3 protein: CASSLFSGGSTDTQYF; CDR3 length: 16; V gene: TRBV5-4; J gene: TRBJ2-3
CDR3 protein: CASSPAGTSYEQYF; CDR3 length: 14; V gene: TRBV19; J gene: TRBJ2-7
CDR3 protein: CASSRVGVWETQYF; CDR3 length: 14; V gene: TRBV11-1; J gene: TRBJ2-5
CDR3 protein: CASMGLATARQFF; CDR3 length: 13; V gene: TRBV2; J gene: TRBJ2-1
CDR3 protein: CASSQLSRQEGYTF; CDR3 length: 14; V gene: TRBV4-1; J gene: TRBJ1-2
CDR3 protein: CASRPLAWPSGSDTQYF; CDR3 length: 17; V gene: TRBV7-7; J gene: TRBJ2-3
CDR3 protein: CASSKTGPNTEAFF; CDR3 length: 14; V gene: TRBV7-9; J gene: TRBJ1-1
CDR3 protein: CASSGLTGGYGYTF; CDR3 length: 14; V gene: TRBV2; J gene: TRBJ1-2
CDR3 protein: CASSLDHRRQFF; CDR3 length: 12; V gene: TRBV7-9; J gene: TRBJ2-1
CDR3 protein: CSVTSSTETNTEAFF; CDR3 length: 15; V gene: TRBV29-1; J gene: TRBJ1-1
CDR3 protein: CASSHDRGGEKLFF; CDR3 length: 14; V gene: TRBV28; J gene: TRBJ1-4
CDR3 protein: CSVGGLMNTEAFF; CDR3 length: 13; V gene: TRBV29-1; J gene: TRBJ1-1
CDR3 protein: CASRWTRSYNSPLHF; CDR3 length: 15; V gene: TRBV11-1; J gene: TRBJ1-6
CDR3 protein: CASSLGNRASGNTIYF; CDR3 length: 16; V gene: TRBV7-6; J gene: TRBJ1-3
CDR3 protein: CASSETQVTFF; CDR3 length: 11; V gene: TRBV2; J gene: TRBJ1-1
CDR3 protein: CASSKVGDRGYEQFF; CDR3 length: 15; V gene: TRBV21-1; J gene: TRBJ2-1
CDR3 protein: CASSPGLRQGVFNEQFF; CDR3 length: 17; V gene: TRBV7-9; J gene: TRBJ2-1
CDR3 protein: CASSTPGLEAFF; CDR3 length: 12; V gene: TRBV19; J gene: TRBJ1-1
CDR3 protein: CASSLGDSGGGNEQFF; CDR3 length: 16; V gene: TRBV11-3; J gene: TRBJ2-1
CDR3 protein: CAWSPYRGSKKETQYF; CDR3 length: 16; V gene: TRBV30; J gene: TRBJ2-5
CDR3 protein: CASSVGGGASGQYF; CDR3 length: 14; V gene: TRBV9; J gene: TRBJ2-7
CDR3 protein: CASSRGTSGASSYEQYF; CDR3 length: 17; V gene: TRBV5-1; J gene: -
CDR3 protein: CASSDRGVDGYTF; CDR3 length: 13; V gene: TRBV19; J gene: TRBJ1-2
CDR3 protein: CASSGQANQPQHF; CDR3 length: 13; V gene: TRBV28; J gene: TRBJ1-5
CDR3 protein: CASSQQQTGTDYGYTF; CDR3 length: 16; V gene: TRBV4-1; J gene: TRBJ1-2
CDR3 protein: CASSESGADYEQYF; CDR3 length: 14; V gene: TRBV6-1; J gene: TRBJ2-7
CDR3 protein: CASSQEAGMIGNTIYF; CDR3 length: 16; V gene: TRBV4-1; J gene: TRBJ1-3
CDR3 protein: CASSLGQDTIYF; CDR3 length: 12; V gene: TRBV7-8; J gene: TRBJ1-3
CDR3 protein: CASSLVGGNTEAFF; CDR3 length: 14; V gene: TRBV5-5; J gene: TRBJ1-1